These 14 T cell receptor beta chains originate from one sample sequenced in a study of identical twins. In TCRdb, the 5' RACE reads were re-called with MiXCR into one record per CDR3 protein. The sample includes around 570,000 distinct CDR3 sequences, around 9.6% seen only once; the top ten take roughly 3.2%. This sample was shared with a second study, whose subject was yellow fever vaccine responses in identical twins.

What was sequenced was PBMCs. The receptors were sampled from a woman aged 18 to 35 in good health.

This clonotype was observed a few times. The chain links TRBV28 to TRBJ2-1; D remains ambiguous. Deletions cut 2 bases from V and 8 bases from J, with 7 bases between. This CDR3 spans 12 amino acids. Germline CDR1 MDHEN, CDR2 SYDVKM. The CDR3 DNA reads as TGTGCCAGCAGTTTAACCAAATATGAGCAGTTCTTC. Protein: CASSLTKYEQFF.

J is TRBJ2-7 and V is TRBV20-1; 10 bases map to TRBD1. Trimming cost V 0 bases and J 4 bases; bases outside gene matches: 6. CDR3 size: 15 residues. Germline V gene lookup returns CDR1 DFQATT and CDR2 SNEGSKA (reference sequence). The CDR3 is CSARDGQGEWYEQYF. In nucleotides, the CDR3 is TGCAGTGCTAGAGACGGACAGGGGGAATGGTACGAGCAGTACTTC.

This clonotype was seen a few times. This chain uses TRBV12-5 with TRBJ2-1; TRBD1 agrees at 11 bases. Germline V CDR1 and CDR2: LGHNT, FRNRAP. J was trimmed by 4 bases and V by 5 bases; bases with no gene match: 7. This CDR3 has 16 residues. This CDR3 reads CASGPPRDRGYNEQFF. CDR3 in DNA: TGTGCTAGTGGTCCCCCCCGGGACAGGGGGTACAATGAGCAGTTCTTC.

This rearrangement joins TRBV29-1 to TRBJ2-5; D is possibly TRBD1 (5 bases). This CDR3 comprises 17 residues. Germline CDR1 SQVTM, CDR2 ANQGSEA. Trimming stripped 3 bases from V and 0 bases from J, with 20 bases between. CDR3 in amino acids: CSVDRTSYEGHQETQYF. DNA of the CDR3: TGCAGCGTTGATAGGACAAGTTACGAAGGCCACCAAGAGACCCAGTACTTC.

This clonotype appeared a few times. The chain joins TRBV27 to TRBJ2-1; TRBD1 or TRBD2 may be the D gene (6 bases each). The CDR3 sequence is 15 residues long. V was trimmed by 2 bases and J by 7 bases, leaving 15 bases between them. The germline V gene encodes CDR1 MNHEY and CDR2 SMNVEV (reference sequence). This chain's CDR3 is CASSLVGGAGNEQFF. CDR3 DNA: TGTGCCAGCAGTTTAGTGGGGGGCGCGGGGAATGAGCAGTTCTTC.

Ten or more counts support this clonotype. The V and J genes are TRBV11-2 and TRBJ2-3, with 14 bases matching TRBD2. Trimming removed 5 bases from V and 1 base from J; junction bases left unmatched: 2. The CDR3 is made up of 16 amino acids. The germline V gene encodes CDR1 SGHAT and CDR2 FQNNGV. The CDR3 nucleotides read TGTGCCAGCAGCACGGGACTAGCGGGGGGCACAGATACGCAGTATTTT. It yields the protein CASSTGLAGGTDTQYF.

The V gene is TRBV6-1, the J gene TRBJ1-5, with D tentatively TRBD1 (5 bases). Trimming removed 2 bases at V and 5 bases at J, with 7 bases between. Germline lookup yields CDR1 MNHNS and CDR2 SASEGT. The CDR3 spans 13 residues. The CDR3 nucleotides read TGTGCCAGCAGTGAAACGGGGCATCAGCCCCAGCATTTT. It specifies CASSETGHQPQHF.

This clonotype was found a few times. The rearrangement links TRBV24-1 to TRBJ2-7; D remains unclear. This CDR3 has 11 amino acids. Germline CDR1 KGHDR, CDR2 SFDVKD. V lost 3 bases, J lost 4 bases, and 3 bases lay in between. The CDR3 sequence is CATSDSYEQYF. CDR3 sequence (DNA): TGTGCCACCAGTGATAGTTACGAGCAGTACTTC.

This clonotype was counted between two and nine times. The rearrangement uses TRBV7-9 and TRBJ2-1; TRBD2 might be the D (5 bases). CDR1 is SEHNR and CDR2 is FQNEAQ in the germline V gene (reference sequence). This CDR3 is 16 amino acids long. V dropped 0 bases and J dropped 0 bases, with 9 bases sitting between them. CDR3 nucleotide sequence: TGTGCCAGCAGCTTAGCTCGGGGTCTCTCCTACAATGAGCAGTTCTTC. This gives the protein CASSLARGLSYNEQFF.

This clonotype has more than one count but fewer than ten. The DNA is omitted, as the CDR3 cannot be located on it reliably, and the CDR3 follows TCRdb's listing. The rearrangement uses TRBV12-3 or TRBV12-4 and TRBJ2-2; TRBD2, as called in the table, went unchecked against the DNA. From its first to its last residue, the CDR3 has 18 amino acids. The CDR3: CASSPLAGGLGTGELFFF.

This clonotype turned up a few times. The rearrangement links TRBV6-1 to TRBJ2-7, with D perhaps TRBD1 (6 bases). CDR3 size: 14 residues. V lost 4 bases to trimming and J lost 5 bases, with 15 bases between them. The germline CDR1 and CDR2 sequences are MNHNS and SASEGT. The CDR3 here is CASSGQVDFDEQYF. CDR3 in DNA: TGTGCCAGCAGTGGACAGGTTGACTTCGACGAGCAGTACTTC.

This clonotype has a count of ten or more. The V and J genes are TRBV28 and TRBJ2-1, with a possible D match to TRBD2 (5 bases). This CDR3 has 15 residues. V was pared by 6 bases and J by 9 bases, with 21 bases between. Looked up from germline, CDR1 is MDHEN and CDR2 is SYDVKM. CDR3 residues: CASSLTFPSGGEQFF. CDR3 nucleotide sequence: TGTGCCAGCAGCCTAACGTTCCCGAGCGGTGGTGAGCAGTTCTTC.

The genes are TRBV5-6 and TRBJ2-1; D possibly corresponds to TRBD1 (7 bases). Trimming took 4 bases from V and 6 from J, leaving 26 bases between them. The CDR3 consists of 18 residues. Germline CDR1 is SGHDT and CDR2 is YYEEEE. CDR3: CASSPLGGVWAGGNEQFF. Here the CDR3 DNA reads TGTGCCAGCAGCCCCTTGGGGGGAGTGTGGGCAGGGGGCAATGAGCAGTTCTTC.

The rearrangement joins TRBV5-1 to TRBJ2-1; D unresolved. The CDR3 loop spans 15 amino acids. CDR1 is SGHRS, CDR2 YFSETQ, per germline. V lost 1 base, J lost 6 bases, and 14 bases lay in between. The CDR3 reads CASSLSGWLANEQFF. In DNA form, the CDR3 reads TGCGCCAGCAGCTTGTCCGGGTGGTTGGCCAATGAGCAGTTCTTC.